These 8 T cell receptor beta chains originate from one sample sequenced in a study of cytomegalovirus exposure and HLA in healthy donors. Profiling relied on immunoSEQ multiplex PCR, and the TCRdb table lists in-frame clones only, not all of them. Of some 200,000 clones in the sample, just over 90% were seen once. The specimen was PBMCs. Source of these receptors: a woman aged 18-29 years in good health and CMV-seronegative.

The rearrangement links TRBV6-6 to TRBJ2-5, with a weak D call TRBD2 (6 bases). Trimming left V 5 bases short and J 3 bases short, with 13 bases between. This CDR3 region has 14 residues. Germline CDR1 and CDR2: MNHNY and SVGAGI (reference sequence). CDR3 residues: CASSGGTYEETQYF. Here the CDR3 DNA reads TGTGCCAGCAGTGGTGGGACTTATGAAGAGACCCAGTACTTC.

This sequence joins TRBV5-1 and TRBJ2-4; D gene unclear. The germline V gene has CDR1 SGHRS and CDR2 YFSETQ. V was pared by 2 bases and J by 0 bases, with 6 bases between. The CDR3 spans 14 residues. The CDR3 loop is CASSFNLAKNIQYF. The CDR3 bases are TGCGCCAGCAGCTTCAATTTAGCCAAAAACATTCAGTACTTC. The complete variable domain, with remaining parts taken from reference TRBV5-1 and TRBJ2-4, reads KAGVTQTPRYLIKTRGQQVTLSCSPISGHRSVSWYQQTPGQGLQFLFEYFSETQRNKGNFPGRFSGRQFSNSRSEMNVSTLELGDSALYLCASSFNLAKNIQYFGAGTRLSVL.

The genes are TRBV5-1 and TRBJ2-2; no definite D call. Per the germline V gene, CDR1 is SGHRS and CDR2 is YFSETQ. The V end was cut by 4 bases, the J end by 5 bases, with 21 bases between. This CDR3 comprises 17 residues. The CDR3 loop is CASSGGDFGRLTGELFF. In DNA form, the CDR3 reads TGCGCCAGCAGCGGCGGAGACTTCGGCCGGTTAACCGGGGAGCTGTTTTTT.

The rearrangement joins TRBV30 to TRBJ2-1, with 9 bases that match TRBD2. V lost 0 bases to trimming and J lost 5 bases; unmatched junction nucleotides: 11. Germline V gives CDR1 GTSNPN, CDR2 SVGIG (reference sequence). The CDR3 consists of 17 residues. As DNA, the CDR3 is TGTGCCTGGAGTGTGTTTGTAGCGGGAGTGGTGGACAATGAGCAGTTCTTC. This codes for CAWSVFVAGVVDNEQFF. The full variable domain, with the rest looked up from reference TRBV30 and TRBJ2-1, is SQTIHQWPATLVQPVGSPLSLECTVEGTSNPNLYWYRQAAGRGLQLLFYSVGIGQISSEVPQNLSASRPQDRQFILSSKKLLLSDSGFYLCAWSVFVAGVVDNEQFFGPGTRLTVL.

CDR3 coding DNA: TGTGCCTGGGAATTCGGGGAAAACTATGGCTACACCTTC. Protein sequence: CAWEFGENYGYTF. V gene TRBV30 combines with J gene TRBJ1-2; D unresolved. V was trimmed by 5 bases and J by 2 bases, leaving 12 bases between them. Germline loops: CDR1 GTSNPN, CDR2 SVGIG (reference sequence). The CDR3 spans 13 residues.

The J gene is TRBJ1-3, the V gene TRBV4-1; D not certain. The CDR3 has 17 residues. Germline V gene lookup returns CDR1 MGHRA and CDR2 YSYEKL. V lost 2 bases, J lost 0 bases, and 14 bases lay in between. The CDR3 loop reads CASSQTPPNLSGNTIYF. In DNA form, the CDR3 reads TGCGCCAGCAGCCAAACCCCGCCTAACCTCTCTGGAAACACCATATATTTT.

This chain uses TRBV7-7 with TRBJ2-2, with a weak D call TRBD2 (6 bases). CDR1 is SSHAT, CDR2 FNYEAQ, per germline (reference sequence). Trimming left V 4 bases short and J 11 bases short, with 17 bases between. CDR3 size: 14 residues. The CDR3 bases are TGTGCCAGCAGCTCCAAACTAGCAGTCGGCGAGCTGTTTTTT. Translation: CASSSKLAVGELFF.

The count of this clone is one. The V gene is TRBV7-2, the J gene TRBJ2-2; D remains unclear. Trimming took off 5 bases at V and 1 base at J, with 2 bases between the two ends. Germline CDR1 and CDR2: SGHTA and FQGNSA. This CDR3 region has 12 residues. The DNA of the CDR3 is TGTGCCAGCAGCCTGAACACCGGGGAGCTGTTTTTT. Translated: CASSLNTGELFF.